The source of this T cell receptor (beta chain) is a study of blood T cell repertoires in COVID-19. Whole-study context: The United States, Italy and Spain were the sources of the acute and convalescent COVID-19 samples.

In the original analysis: Estimates of nucleated cell counts were drawn from the amplification of reference gene primers. Profiled with immunoSEQ multiplex PCR; TCRdb holds only in-frame clones, not every one. V and J calls and clone size are given by that table; D and trimming were obtained from the DNA. The sample yields about 260,000 clones, approximately 86% seen once. This clonotype was obtained from a woman in her 50s who had recovered from COVID-19. The sample comprised peripheral blood.

CDR3 DNA sequence: TGCGCCAGCAGCTTGGGCTGGACACCCTCCTACGAGCAGTACTTC. It encodes CASSLGWTPSYEQYF. The gene calls are TRBV5-1 and TRBJ2-7, with D possibly TRBD1 on 5 matching bases. Trimming took off 0 bases at V and 0 bases at J, with 10 bases between the two ends. CDR1 and CDR2 from the germline V gene are SGHRS and YFSETQ. This CDR3 has 15 amino acids. The variable domain in full, with the rest retrieved from reference TRBV5-1 and TRBJ2-7, is KAGVTQTPRYLIKTRGQQVTLSCSPISGHRSVSWYQQTPGQGLQFLFEYFSETQRNKGNFPGRFSGRQFSNSRSEMNVSTLELGDSALYLCASSLGWTPSYEQYFGPGTRLTVT.